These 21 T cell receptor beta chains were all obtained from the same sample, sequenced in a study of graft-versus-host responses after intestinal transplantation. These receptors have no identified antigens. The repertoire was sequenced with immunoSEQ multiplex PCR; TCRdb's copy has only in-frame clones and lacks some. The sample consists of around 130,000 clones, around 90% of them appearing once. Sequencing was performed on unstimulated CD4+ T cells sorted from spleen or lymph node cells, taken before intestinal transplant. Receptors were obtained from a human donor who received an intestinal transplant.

The CDR3 protein is CASSPLSGQGSRKLGYTF. The CDR3 DNA is TGTGCCAGCAGCCCGCTTTCGGGACAGGGTTCCCGTAAGCTTGGCTACACCTTC. V is TRBV27 and J is TRBJ1-2; 9 nucleotides line up with TRBD1. CDR1 is MNHEY and CDR2 is SMNVEV in the germline V gene (reference sequence). With V trimmed by 6 bases and J by 7 bases, 21 bases remained unmatched. This CDR3 is 18 amino acids long.

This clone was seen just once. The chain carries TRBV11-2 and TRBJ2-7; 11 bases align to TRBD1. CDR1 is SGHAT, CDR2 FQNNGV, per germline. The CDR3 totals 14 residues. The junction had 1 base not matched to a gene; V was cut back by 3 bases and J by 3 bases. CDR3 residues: CASSLGTGGYEQYF. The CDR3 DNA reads TGTGCCAGCAGCTTGGGGACAGGGGGCTACGAGCAGTACTTC.

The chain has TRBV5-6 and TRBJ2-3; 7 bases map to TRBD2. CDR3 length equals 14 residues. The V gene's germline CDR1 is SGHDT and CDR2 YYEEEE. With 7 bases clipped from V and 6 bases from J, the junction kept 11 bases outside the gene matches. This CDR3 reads CASLSGYLPDTQYF. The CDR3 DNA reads TGTGCCAGCCTTAGCGGGTACCTACCGGATACGCAGTATTTT.

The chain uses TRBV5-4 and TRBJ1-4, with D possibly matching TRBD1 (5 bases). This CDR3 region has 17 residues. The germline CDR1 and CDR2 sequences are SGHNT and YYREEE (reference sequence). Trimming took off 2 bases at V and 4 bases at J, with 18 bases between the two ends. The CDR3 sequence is CASSLGSGSGNNEKLFF. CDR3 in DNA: TGTGCCAGCAGCTTAGGTTCGGGATCAGGGAATAATGAAAAACTGTTTTTT.

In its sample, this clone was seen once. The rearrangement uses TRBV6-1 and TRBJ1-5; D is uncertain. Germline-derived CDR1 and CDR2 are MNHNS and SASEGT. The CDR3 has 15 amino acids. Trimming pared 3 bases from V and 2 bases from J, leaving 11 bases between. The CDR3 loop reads CASSDQYGGNQPQHF. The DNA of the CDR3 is TGTGCCAGCAGTGATCAATACGGGGGCAATCAGCCCCAGCATTTT.

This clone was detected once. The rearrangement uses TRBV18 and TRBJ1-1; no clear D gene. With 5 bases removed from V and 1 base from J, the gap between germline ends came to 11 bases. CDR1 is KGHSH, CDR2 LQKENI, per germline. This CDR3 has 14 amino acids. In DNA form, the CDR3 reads TGTGCCAGCTCAAGTATAGGGAAGAACACTGAAGCTTTCTTT. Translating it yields CASSSIGKNTEAFF.

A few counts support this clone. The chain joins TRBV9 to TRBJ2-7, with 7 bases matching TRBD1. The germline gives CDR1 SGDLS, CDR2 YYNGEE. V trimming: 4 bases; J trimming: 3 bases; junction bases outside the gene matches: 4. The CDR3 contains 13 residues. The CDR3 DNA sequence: TGTGCCAGCAGCCAGGGACAGAACTACGAGCAGTACTTC. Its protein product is CASSQGQNYEQYF.

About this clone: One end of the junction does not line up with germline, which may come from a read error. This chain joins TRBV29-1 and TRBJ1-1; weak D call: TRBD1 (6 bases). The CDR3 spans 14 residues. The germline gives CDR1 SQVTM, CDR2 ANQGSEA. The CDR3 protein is CSVGVGGLKTEAFF. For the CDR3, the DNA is TGCAGCGTTGGGGTCGGGGGCCTGAAGACTGAAGCTTTCTTT. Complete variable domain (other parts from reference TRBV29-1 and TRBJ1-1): SAVISQKPSRDICQRGTSLTIQCQVDSQVTMMFWYRQQPGQSLTLIATANQGSEATYESGFVIDKFPISRPNLTFSTLTVSNMSPEDSSIYLCSVGVGGLKTEAFFGQGTRLTVV.

The CDR3 DNA reads as TGTGCCAGCAGCTTGTTCAGGGAAGGAGGCTACACCTTC. It encodes CASSLFREGGYTF. This chain uses TRBV5-6 with TRBJ1-2; maybe TRBD1 (5 bases). The CDR3 extends over 13 amino acids. The V gene's germline CDR1 is SGHDT and CDR2 YYEEEE. Trimming took 1 base from V and 8 from J, leaving 12 bases between them.

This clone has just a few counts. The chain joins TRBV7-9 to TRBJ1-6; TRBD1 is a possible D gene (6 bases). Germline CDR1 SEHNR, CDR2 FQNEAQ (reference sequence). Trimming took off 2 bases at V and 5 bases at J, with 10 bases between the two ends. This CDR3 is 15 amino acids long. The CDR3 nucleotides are TGTGCCAGCAGCTTACTGGGACAAAATAATTCACCCCTCCACTTT. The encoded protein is CASSLLGQNNSPLHF.

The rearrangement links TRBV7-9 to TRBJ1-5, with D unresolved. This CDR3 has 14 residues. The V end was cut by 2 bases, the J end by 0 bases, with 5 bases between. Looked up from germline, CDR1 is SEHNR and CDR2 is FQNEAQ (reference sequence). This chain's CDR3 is CASSLSNSNQPQHF. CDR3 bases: TGTGCCAGCAGCTTAAGCAATAGCAATCAGCCCCAGCATTTT.

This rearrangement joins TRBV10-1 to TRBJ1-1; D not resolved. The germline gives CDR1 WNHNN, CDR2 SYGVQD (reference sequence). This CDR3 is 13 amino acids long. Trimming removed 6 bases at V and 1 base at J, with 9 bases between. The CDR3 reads CASRSSQNTEAFF. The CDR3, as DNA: TGCGCCAGCAGAAGCTCACAGAACACTGAAGCTTTCTTT.

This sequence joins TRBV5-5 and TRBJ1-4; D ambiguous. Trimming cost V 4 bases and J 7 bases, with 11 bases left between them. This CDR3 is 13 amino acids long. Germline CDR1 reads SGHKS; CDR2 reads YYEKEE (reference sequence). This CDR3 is CASSPTGSEKLFF. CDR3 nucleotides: TGTGCCAGCAGCCCTACCGGTTCTGAAAAACTGTTTTTT.

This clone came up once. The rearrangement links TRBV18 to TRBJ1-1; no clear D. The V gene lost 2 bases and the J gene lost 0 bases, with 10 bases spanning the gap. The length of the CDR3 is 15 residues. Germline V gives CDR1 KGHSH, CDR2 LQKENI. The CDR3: CASSPRENLNTEAFF. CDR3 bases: TGTGCCAGCTCACCAAGGGAGAATTTGAACACTGAAGCTTTCTTT.

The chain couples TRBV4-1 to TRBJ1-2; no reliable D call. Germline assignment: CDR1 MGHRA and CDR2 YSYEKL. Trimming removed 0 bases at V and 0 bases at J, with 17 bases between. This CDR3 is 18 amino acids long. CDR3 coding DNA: TGCGCCAGCAGCCAAGATCGATTAGGAACCTCCTCTAACTATGGCTACACCTTC. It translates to CASSQDRLGTSSNYGYTF.

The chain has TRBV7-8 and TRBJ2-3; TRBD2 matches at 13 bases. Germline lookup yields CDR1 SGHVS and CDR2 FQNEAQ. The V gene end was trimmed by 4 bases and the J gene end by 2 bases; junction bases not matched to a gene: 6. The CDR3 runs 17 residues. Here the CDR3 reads CASSSKLAGGPTDTQYF. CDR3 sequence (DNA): TGTGCCAGCAGCTCCAAACTAGCGGGGGGGCCCACAGATACGCAGTATTTT. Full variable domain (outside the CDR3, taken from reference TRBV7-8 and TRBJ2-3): GAGVSQSPRYKVAKRGQDVALRCDPISGHVSLFWYQQALGQGPEFLTYFQNEAQLDKSGLPSDRFFAERPEGSVSTLKIQRTQQEDSAVYLCASSSKLAGGPTDTQYFGPGTRLTVL.

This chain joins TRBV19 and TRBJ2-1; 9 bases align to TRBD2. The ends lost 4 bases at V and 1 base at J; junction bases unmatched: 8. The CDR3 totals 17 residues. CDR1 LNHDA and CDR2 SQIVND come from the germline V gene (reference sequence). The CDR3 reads CASSRAGGPGSYNEQFF. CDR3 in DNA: TGTGCCAGTAGTAGGGCGGGGGGGCCAGGGTCCTACAATGAGCAGTTCTTC.

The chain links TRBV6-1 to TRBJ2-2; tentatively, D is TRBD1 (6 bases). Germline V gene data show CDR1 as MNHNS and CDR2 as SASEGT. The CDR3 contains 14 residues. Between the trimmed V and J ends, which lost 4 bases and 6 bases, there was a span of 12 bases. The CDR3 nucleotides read TGTGCCAGCAGTGTGTTTCAGGGGTCCGGGGAGCTGTTTTTT. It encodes CASSVFQGSGELFF.

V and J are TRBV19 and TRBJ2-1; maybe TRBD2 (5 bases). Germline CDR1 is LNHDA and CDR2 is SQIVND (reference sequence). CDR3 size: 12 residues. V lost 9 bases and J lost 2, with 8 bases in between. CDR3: CASLGTYNEQFF. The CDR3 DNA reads TGTGCCAGCCTCGGGACCTACAATGAGCAGTTCTTC.

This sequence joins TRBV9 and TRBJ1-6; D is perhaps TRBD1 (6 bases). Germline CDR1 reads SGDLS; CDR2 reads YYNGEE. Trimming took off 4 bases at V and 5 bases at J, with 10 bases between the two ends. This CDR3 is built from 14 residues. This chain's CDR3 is CASSPGHHNSPLHF. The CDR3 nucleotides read TGTGCCAGCAGCCCGGGACACCATAATTCACCCCTCCACTTT.

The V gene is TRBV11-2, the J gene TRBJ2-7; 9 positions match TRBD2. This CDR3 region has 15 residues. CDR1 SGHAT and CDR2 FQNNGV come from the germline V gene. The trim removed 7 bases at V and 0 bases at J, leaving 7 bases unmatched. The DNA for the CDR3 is TGTGCCAGCAACAGATTAGCGGGGGCCTCCTACGAGCAGTACTTC. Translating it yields CASNRLAGASYEQYF.